What follows describes a single TCR beta chain. The target antigen is unknown. TCRdb's copy holds only in-frame clones and misses some; the assay was immunoSEQ multiplex PCR. The sample shows approximately 2.4 million clones, 90% to 96% of them seen only once. This specimen comes from a study of shared clonotypes between healthy human individuals. Study-level findings and limits: Rarefaction showed sorted-subset sequencing was incomplete despite large depth.

This CDR3 comprises 12 residues. Germline V gene data show CDR1 as SGHRS and CDR2 as YFSETQ. With 5 bases removed from V and 4 bases from J, the gap between germline ends came to 10 bases. This chain uses TRBV5-1 with TRBJ2-7, with D unclear. The sequence came from a man between 18 and 35 years old in good health. Material: naive CD4+ T cells sorted from blood. The sample's subset: CD45RA+ positively selected. CDR3: CASRSDGYEQYF. DNA for the CDR3: TGCGCCAGCAGATCCGACGGATACGAGCAGTACTTC.